A single sample gave rise to the 5 T cell receptor beta chains below, sequenced in a study of blood T cell repertoires in COVID-19. Sequenced by immunoSEQ multiplex PCR; TCRdb stores in-frame clones only, minus some. This table holds about 6,100 clones, around 91% found once. The sample comprised peripheral blood. Receptor source: a human donor in a cohort sampled during active COVID-19.

V gene TRBV11-2 combines with J gene TRBJ2-2; D is possibly TRBD1 (6 bases). The CDR3 has 14 amino acids. Deletions cut 5 bases from V and 1 base from J, with 8 bases between. Germline CDR1 SGHAT, CDR2 FQNNGV. The DNA for the CDR3 is TGTGCCAGCAGCCGCAGGGGGAACACCGGGGAGCTGTTTTTT. Its translation is CASSRRGNTGELFF. Variable domain in full (rest from reference TRBV11-2 and TRBJ2-2): EAGVAQSPRYKIIEKRQSVAFWCNPISGHATLYWYQQILGQGPKLLIQFQNNGVVDDSQLPKDRFSAERLKGVDSTLKIQPAKLEDSAVYLCASSRRGNTGELFFGEGSRLTVL.

The CDR3: CASRVGLNRGETQYF. The CDR3 coding sequence is TGTGCCAGCAGAGTAGGACTGAATCGGGGAGAGACCCAGTACTTC. V and J are TRBV6-5 and TRBJ2-5, with D perhaps matching TRBD2 (5 bases). Germline V gives CDR1 MNHEY, CDR2 SVGAGI. Trimming took off 6 bases at V and 4 bases at J, with 18 bases between the two ends. The CDR3 totals 15 residues.

The V and J genes are TRBV5-6 and TRBJ1-5, with D perhaps matching TRBD1 (6 bases). V lost 0 bases and J 1 base, leaving 14 bases between the germline ends. The germline CDR1 and CDR2 sequences are SGHDT and YYEEEE. CDR3 length: 17 residues. This chain's CDR3 is CASSLGGRGKSNQPQHF. CDR3 nucleotide sequence: TGTGCCAGCAGCTTGGGGGGCAGGGGAAAGAGCAATCAGCCCCAGCATTTT.

This chain links TRBV7-3 with TRBJ2-7, with 14 positions matching TRBD2. The ends lost 7 bases at V and 9 bases at J; junction bases unmatched: 8. Germline V gene sequence: CDR1 SGHTA, CDR2 FQGTGA. This CDR3 contains 14 residues. CDR3 amino acids: CASKEGLAGERQYF. The CDR3 bases are TGTGCCAGCAAGGAGGGACTAGCGGGGGAGCGGCAGTACTTC.

The gene calls are TRBV7-2 and TRBJ2-1; 8 bases map to TRBD1. CDR3 length: 15 residues. Germline-derived CDR1 and CDR2 are SGHTA and FQGNSA. V lost 1 base, J lost 4 bases, and 3 bases stayed unmatched. The CDR3 region has the DNA TGTGCCAGCAGCTTAGGTCAGGGGGCGTACAATGAGCAGTTCTTC. Residues: CASSLGQGAYNEQFF. The full variable domain, completed using reference TRBV7-2 and TRBJ2-1, is GAGVSQSPSNKVTEKGKDVELRCDPISGHTALYWYRQSLGQGLEFLIYFQGNSAPDKSGLPSDRFSAERTGGSVSTLTIQRTQQEDSAVYLCASSLGQGAYNEQFFGPGTRLTVL.